This TCR beta chain was profiled in a study of cytomegalovirus exposure and HLA in healthy donors. Notes on this clone: Its antigen is not known.

The CDR3 has 15 amino acids. Per the germline V gene, CDR1 is MNHEY and CDR2 is SMNVEV (reference sequence). V was cut by 5 bases and J by 4 bases, with 15 bases left in between. Use of 60 Vbeta and 13 Jbeta primers characterized the PCR. Sequencing was performed with immunoSEQ multiplex PCR; in TCRdb, only in-frame clones are kept and a portion is missing. This sample contains about 160,000 clones. General study points: Later analysis demonstrated an association between a missense DCLRE1C variant and TCR beta V- and J-gene trimming. Confirmation was obtained in vitro that a few CMV-associated chains are specific for CMV antigens. In a later analysis, across HLA loci, associated TCR counts were highest for DRB1, lowest for HLA-C.

The sample taken for sequencing was PBMCs. This chain uses TRBV27 with TRBJ1-3; possible D gene TRBD1, 6 bases. The sequence derives from a woman aged 55-70 years in good health and CMV-seronegative. The CDR3 reads CASSQQGNSGNTIYF. The CDR3 DNA reads TGTGCCAGCAGTCAACAGGGAAATTCAGGAAACACCATATATTTT.